Below, 20 T cell receptor beta chains from the same sample are listed, as sequenced in a study of T-cell memory formation after mild COVID-19 (dated by TCRdb to the early 2020s). The library was made by 5' RACE. The data were produced on an Illumina NovaSeq 6000. The raw public data were reprocessed by TCRdb itself: fastp quality trimming at Q25, MiXCR clonotype calling, in-frame beta chains only. Each entry is one CDR3 protein sequence, shown with its most common DNA and genes. This sample comprises about 90,000 distinct CDR3 sequences, more than 13% of them detected only once. The ten largest clones add up to roughly two fifths of the sample. The sequencing sample was made of PBMCs or a T cell subset sorted from them (not recorded which). Receptors originate from a young man who had mild COVID-19 (a few samples of this study predate the infection). The sample titles of this study are shuffled in the database, so cell type and time point are left out; the donor was told from shared clones.

This clonotype was counted many times. The gene calls are TRBV11-2 and TRBJ1-2, with a possible D match to TRBD1 (5 bases). V lost 4 bases and J lost 0, with 12 bases in between. Germline V lookup: CDR1 SGHAT, CDR2 FQNNGV. This CDR3 region has 15 residues. The CDR3 sequence: CASSSRDTTNYGYTF. CDR3 bases: TGTGCCAGCAGCTCCAGGGATACCACTAACTATGGCTACACCTTC.

The J gene is TRBJ2-5, the V gene TRBV4-1; the D gene is possibly TRBD2 (6 bases). Per germline, CDR1 MGHRA and CDR2 YSYEKL. This CDR3 is built from 15 residues. The V end was cut by 3 bases, the J end by 5 bases, with 16 bases between. In nucleotides, the CDR3 is TGCGCCAGCAGCCAGATGCTAGCGCACCGGGAGACCCAGTACTTC. This encodes CASSQMLAHRETQYF.

This clonotype occurred once. V gene TRBV20-1 combines with J gene TRBJ1-1; D gene ambiguous. The CDR3 is 13 amino acids. Germline-derived CDR1 and CDR2 are DFQATT and SNEGSKA (reference sequence). The CDR3 DNA reads TGCAGGCTCGCGAGACTCCCGAACACTGAAGCTTTCTTT. Residues: CRLARLPNTEAFF.

The V gene is TRBV12-3 or TRBV12-4, the J gene TRBJ2-3; 8 bases fit TRBD1. V trimming: 5 bases; J trimming: 6 bases; junction bases outside the gene matches: 10. CDR3 length: 15 residues. The CDR3: CASSTGTGPVDTQYF. The CDR3 nucleotides read TGTGCCAGCAGTACCGGGACAGGACCCGTGGATACGCAGTATTTT.

This clonotype was counted ten times or more. This chain uses TRBV29-1 with TRBJ2-1, with 13 bases identical to TRBD2. CDR1 and CDR2 (germline): SQVTM, ANQGSEA. The CDR3 length is 16 residues. Losses at the gene ends were 3 bases for V and 5 bases for J; bases not matched to a gene: 7. Here the CDR3 DNA reads TGCAGCGTTGAGCTGGGACTAGCGGGGCGTCACAATGAGCAGTTCTTC. Encoded protein: CSVELGLAGRHNEQFF.

The genes are TRBV28 and TRBJ1-5; 11 nucleotides align to TRBD1. Germline lookup yields CDR1 MDHEN and CDR2 SYDVKM. The CDR3 consists of 16 residues. The J segment lost 3 bases and the V segment lost 5 bases, leaving 6 bases of the junction unmatched. CDR3: CASSTPGQGDNQPQHF. CDR3 DNA sequence: TGTGCCAGCAGTACACCGGGACAGGGGGACAATCAGCCCCAGCATTTT.

This clonotype was observed a handful of times. This chain joins TRBV6-1 and TRBJ1-1, with D tentatively TRBD1 (5 bases). The CDR3 consists of 14 residues. V was clipped by 4 bases and J by 1 base, with 10 bases between them. In germline, CDR1 is MNHNS, CDR2 SASEGT. In DNA, the CDR3 is TGTGCCAGCAGTGCGACAGTTGCGAACACTGAAGCTTTCTTT. Translating gives CASSATVANTEAFF.

This clonotype was seen more than once but under ten times. CDR3 sequence: CASSGQPTDTQYF. The CDR3, as DNA: TGCGCCAGCAGTGGACAGCCCACAGATACGCAGTATTTT. This rearrangement joins TRBV10-2 to TRBJ2-3; possibly TRBD1 for D (5 bases). CDR3 size: 13 residues. The V end was cut by 4 bases, the J end by 2 bases, with 7 bases between. CDR1 is WSHSY and CDR2 is SAAADI in the germline V gene.

V usage is TRBV20-1 and J usage is TRBJ2-3; TRBD2 might be the D (5 bases). Germline assignment: CDR1 DFQATT and CDR2 SNEGSKA (reference sequence). The CDR3 contains 11 residues. The CDR3 protein is CTRTGTDTQYF. For the CDR3, the DNA is TGCACTAGAACGGGGACAGATACGCAGTATTTT.

The rearrangement links TRBV18 to TRBJ2-1; D possibly corresponds to TRBD2 (6 bases). The CDR3 contains 14 residues. Germline values: CDR1 KGHSH, CDR2 LQKENI. V was shortened by 7 bases and J by 1 base, with 11 bases between the two germline ends. The CDR3 coding sequence is TGTGCCAGCTTAGTAGGAGGGTCCTACAATGAGCAGTTCTTC. Translated: CASLVGGSYNEQFF.

The sample holds a few counts of this clonotype. This chain joins TRBV23-1 and TRBJ2-1, with 8 bases lining up with TRBD1. TRBV23-1 qualifies as an ORF whose function is uncertain. CDR3 length equals 16 residues. J gave up 5 bases and V 3 bases, and 9 bases lay outside the gene matches. CDR3 coding DNA: TGCGCCAGCAGTCAGATGACAGGGGTCAAGCACAATGAGCAGTTCTTC. Encoded protein: CASSQMTGVKHNEQFF.

The chain couples TRBV7-2 to TRBJ2-1, with D perhaps TRBD1 (6 bases). This CDR3 is built from 17 residues. V gave up 1 base and J gave up 6 bases, with 19 bases separating them. Looked up from germline, CDR1 is SGHTA and CDR2 is FQGNSA. This chain's CDR3 is CASSLGVGAGRGNEQFF. The CDR3 region has the DNA TGTGCCAGCAGCTTAGGGGTGGGGGCTGGCCGGGGCAATGAGCAGTTCTTC.

In this sample, this clonotype turned up a few times. The gene calls are TRBV4-3 and TRBJ2-7; 8 bases map to TRBD2. Per the germline V gene, CDR1 is LGHNA and CDR2 is YSLEER. The CDR3 is made up of 16 amino acids. The junction had 8 bases not matched to a gene; V was cut back by 0 bases and J by 4 bases. CDR3 in amino acids: CASSQEQGSGTYEQYF. CDR3 DNA: TGCGCCAGCAGCCAAGAGCAGGGTAGCGGGACGTACGAGCAGTACTTC.

This clonotype has a handful of counts. The chain employs TRBV27 and TRBJ1-2, with a tentative D call TRBD1 (6 bases). The CDR3 has 15 amino acids. Looked up from germline, CDR1 is MNHEY and CDR2 is SMNVEV (reference sequence). Deletions cut 3 bases from V and 7 bases from J, with 18 bases between. CDR3 DNA sequence: TGTGCCAGCAGTTTTTCCCCTACAGGGTCGAGTGGCTACACCTTC. Protein sequence: CASSFSPTGSSGYTF.

This rearrangement joins TRBV4-1 to TRBJ1-5; 9 bases are shared with TRBD1. V was clipped by 5 bases and J by 5 bases; unmatched bases: 10. Germline V gene data show CDR1 as MGHRA and CDR2 as YSYEKL. This CDR3 contains 16 residues. CDR3 in DNA: TGCGCCAGCAGCTCCAGAGCCGGGACAGGGTATCAGCCCCAGCATTTT. Protein sequence: CASSSRAGTGYQPQHF.

This clonotype was detected many times. This chain joins TRBV14 and TRBJ2-3; D remains unclear. V lost 0 bases and J 2 bases, leaving 9 bases between the germline ends. This CDR3 contains 15 residues. Germline-derived CDR1 and CDR2 are SGHDN and FVKESK. For the CDR3, the DNA is TGTGCCAGCAGCCAAGAGTGGCAGTCCACAGATACGCAGTATTTT. It specifies CASSQEWQSTDTQYF. Supplemented by reference TRBV14 and TRBJ2-3, the full variable domain reads EAGVTQFPSHSVIEKGQTVTLRCDPISGHDNLYWYRRVMGKEIKFLLHFVKESKQDESGMPNNRFLAERTGGTYSTLKVQPAELEDSGVYFCASSQEWQSTDTQYFGPGTRLTVL.

V gene TRBV6-2 or TRBV6-3 combines with J gene TRBJ2-7; D not resolved. The germline CDR1 and CDR2 sequences are MNHEY and SVGEGT. This CDR3 has 13 amino acids. Trimming cost V 2 bases and J 11 bases, with 16 bases left between them. This CDR3 reads CASSYDAAVTEYF. CDR3 nucleotide sequence: TGTGCCAGCAGTTACGATGCCGCGGTCACAGAGTACTTC.

V gene TRBV13 combines with J gene TRBJ2-5; D may be TRBD1 (5 bases). Germline V gene lookup returns CDR1 PRHDT and CDR2 FYEKMQ (reference sequence). The CDR3 has 14 residues. The V and J ends lost 5 bases and 4 bases respectively, with 14 bases between them. This chain's CDR3 is CASSPGQTGETQYF. The DNA for the CDR3 is TGTGCCAGCAGCCCCGGCCAAACAGGAGAGACCCAGTACTTC. Supplemented by reference TRBV13 and TRBJ2-5, the full variable domain reads AAGVIQSPRHLIKEKRETATLKCYPIPRHDTVYWYQQGPGQDPQFLISFYEKMQSDKGSIPDRFSAQQFSDYHSELNMSSLELGDSALYFCASSPGQTGETQYFGPGTRLLVL.

This clonotype was counted a few times. The genes are TRBV20-1 and TRBJ2-2; D unresolved. V was clipped by 0 bases and J by 2 bases, with 10 bases between them. The CDR3 length is 15 residues. Germline CDR1 and CDR2: DFQATT and SNEGSKA (reference sequence). The CDR3 reads CSARDFKGNTGELFF. CDR3 DNA: TGCAGTGCTAGAGATTTTAAGGGAAACACCGGGGAGCTGTTTTTT.

The genes are TRBV5-1 and TRBJ2-1; D is possibly TRBD2 (6 bases). Germline V gene data show CDR1 as SGHRS and CDR2 as YFSETQ. CDR3 size: 14 residues. Trimming pared 4 bases from V and 3 bases from J, leaving 11 bases between. The CDR3 protein is CASSEMTSYNEQFF. CDR3 in DNA: TGCGCCAGCAGCGAGATGACTAGCTACAATGAGCAGTTCTTC.